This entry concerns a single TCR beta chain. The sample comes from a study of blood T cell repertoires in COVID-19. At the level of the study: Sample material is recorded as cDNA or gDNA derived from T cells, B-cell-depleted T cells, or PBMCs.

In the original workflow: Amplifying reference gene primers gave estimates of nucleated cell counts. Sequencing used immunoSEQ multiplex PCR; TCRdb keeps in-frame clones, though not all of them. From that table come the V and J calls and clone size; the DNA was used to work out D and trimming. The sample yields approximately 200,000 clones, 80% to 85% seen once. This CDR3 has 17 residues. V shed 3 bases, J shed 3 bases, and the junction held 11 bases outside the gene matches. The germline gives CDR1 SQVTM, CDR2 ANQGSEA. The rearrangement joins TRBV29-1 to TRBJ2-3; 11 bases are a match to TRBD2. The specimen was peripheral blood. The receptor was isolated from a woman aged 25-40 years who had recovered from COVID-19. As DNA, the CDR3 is TGCAGCGTTGAGGGCGTCATGACTAGCGGGAATACAGATACGCAGTATTTT. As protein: CSVEGVMTSGNTDTQYF.